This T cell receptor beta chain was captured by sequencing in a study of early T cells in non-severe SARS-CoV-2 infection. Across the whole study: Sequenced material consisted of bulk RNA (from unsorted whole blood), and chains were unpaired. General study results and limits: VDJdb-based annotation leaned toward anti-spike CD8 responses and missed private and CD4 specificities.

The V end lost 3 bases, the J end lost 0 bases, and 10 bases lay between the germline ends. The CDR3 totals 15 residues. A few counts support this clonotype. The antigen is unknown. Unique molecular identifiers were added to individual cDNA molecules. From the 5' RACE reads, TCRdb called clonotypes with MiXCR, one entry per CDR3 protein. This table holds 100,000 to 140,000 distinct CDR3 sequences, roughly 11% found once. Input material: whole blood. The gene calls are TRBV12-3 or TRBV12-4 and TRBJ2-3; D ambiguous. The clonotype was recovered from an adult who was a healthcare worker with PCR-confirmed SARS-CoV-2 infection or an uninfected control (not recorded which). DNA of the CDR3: TGTGCCAGCAGTTTCCACGGGCCTAGCACAGATACGCAGTATTTT. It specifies CASSFHGPSTDTQYF.